Each of the 20 T cell receptor beta chains below was sequenced from the same sample in a study of CD8 T cells in ankylosing spondylitis (dated by TCRdb to 2016 to 2017). Receptor amplification or capture employed 5' RACE. The data were produced on an Illumina HiSeq 2500. TCRdb reworked the public reads: Q25 trimming with fastp, MiXCR clone assembly, productive beta chains retained. Entries that share a CDR3 protein sequence are merged under the most common genes and DNA. Present in this sample are 230,000 or so distinct CDR3 sequences, about 18% of which were seen just once. The top ten clonotypes cover around 33% of the sample. Source material: blood, either unsorted or a sorted T cell fraction (not recorded which). Every receptor here comes from a male donor with ankylosing spondylitis or in good health (not recorded which).

Only a few counts were recorded for this clonotype. The J gene is TRBJ2-5, the V gene TRBV29-1; 8 bases line up with TRBD2. The CDR3 has 15 residues. V shed 3 bases, J shed 4 bases, and the junction held 10 bases outside the gene matches. Germline loops: CDR1 SQVTM, CDR2 ANQGSEA. CDR3 amino acids: CSVDKAGDGGETQYF. The CDR3 nucleotides are TGCAGCGTTGACAAAGCGGGAGATGGGGGAGAGACCCAGTACTTC.

The chain recombines TRBV24-1 with TRBJ2-1; D gene unclear. V was clipped by 3 bases and J by 8 bases, with 13 bases between them. This CDR3 has 14 residues. Germline CDR1 and CDR2: KGHDR and SFDVKD. The CDR3 sequence: CATSDLLAWDEQFF. For the CDR3, the DNA is TGTGCCACCAGTGATCTCCTGGCTTGGGATGAGCAGTTCTTC.

V gene TRBV5-6 combines with J gene TRBJ2-1; a possible D gene is TRBD1 (5 bases). The CDR3 is 13 amino acids. Germline CDR1 and CDR2: SGHDT and YYEEEE. The germline V and J ends were trimmed by 0 bases and 7 bases, with 8 bases remaining between them. The DNA for the CDR3 is TGTGCCAGCAGCTTGGTGGGGCCGAATGAGCAGTTCTTC. This gives the protein CASSLVGPNEQFF.

The sample holds a few counts of this clonotype. J is TRBJ2-1 and V is TRBV29-1; 9 bases align to TRBD1. With 7 bases clipped from V and 7 bases from J, the junction kept 8 bases outside the gene matches. CDR3 length equals 13 residues. The germline V gene encodes CDR1 SQVTM and CDR2 ANQGSEA. The CDR3 sequence is CSDRDRVENEQFF. In DNA form, the CDR3 reads TGCAGCGACCGGGACAGGGTGGAGAATGAGCAGTTCTTC.

This chain links TRBV10-3 with TRBJ1-3; D unresolved. V lost 3 bases and J lost 0, with 9 bases in between. This CDR3 is built from 15 residues. Germline assignment: CDR1 ENHRY and CDR2 SYGVKD. CDR3 amino acids: CAISEGRSSGNTIYF. The DNA for the CDR3 is TGTGCCATCAGTGAAGGACGTAGCTCTGGAAACACCATATATTTT.

The sample holds many counts of this clonotype. The rearrangement joins TRBV7-2 to TRBJ2-5; TRBD1 aligns across 7 bases. The CDR3 covers 16 residues. Germline loops: CDR1 SGHTA, CDR2 FQGNSA. J gave up 0 bases and V 5 bases, and 9 bases lay outside the gene matches. This CDR3 is CASSAHYGTDQETQYF. In DNA, the CDR3 is TGTGCCAGCAGCGCCCACTACGGGACAGACCAAGAGACCCAGTACTTC.

This clonotype was seen a handful of times. V is TRBV7-9 and J is TRBJ2-5, with 7 bases lining up with TRBD1. The CDR3 is 14 residues long. Trimming cost V 1 base and J 7 bases; bases outside gene matches: 6. Germline V gene lookup returns CDR1 SEHNR and CDR2 FQNEAQ (reference sequence). CDR3 sequence: CASSLGQGEATQYF. CDR3 sequence (DNA): TGTGCCAGCAGCTTAGGACAGGGCGAGGCGACCCAGTACTTC.

V and J are TRBV7-3 and TRBJ2-1; D may be TRBD1 or TRBD2 (6 bases each). The CDR3 loop spans 18 amino acids. CDR1 is SGHTA, CDR2 FQGTGA, per germline. Deletions cut 1 base from V and 0 bases from J, with 16 bases between. CDR3 residues: CASSLIGTTSSSYNEQFF. The CDR3 DNA reads as TGTGCCAGCAGCTTAATCGGGACAACTAGCAGCTCCTACAATGAGCAGTTCTTC.

V gene TRBV12-3 or TRBV12-4 combines with J gene TRBJ2-3; TRBD1 or TRBD2 may be the D gene (5 bases each). The CDR3 covers 14 residues. V shed 5 bases and J shed 6 bases, with 15 bases lying between them. CDR3 nucleotide sequence: TGTGCCAGCAGTACTGACTGGGGGTTGGATACGCAGTATTTT. Translation gives CASSTDWGLDTQYF.

This clonotype was counted a few times. The J gene is TRBJ2-7, the V gene TRBV6-2 or TRBV6-3, with D unresolved. This CDR3 spans 12 amino acids. Germline CDR1 MNHEY, CDR2 SVGEGT. Trimming left V 4 bases short and J 6 bases short, with 10 bases between. DNA of the CDR3: TGTGCCAGCAGTTCTTTACATTCCGAGCAGTACTTC. It encodes CASSSLHSEQYF.

This chain links TRBV6-5 with TRBJ2-1, with 8 bases fitting TRBD1. In germline, CDR1 is MNHEY, CDR2 SVGAGI. V was clipped by 1 base and J by 9 bases; unmatched bases: 8. The CDR3 consists of 15 residues. The chain's CDR3 is CASSYYGQGGTEQFF. DNA of the CDR3: TGTGCCAGCAGTTACTATGGACAGGGAGGTACTGAGCAGTTCTTC.

The chain couples TRBV29-1 to TRBJ2-2; possible D gene TRBD1, 6 bases. Trimming removed 5 bases at V and 4 bases at J, with 11 bases between. The V gene's germline CDR1 is SQVTM and CDR2 ANQGSEA. The CDR3 runs to 13 residues. The CDR3: CSVTGHGTGELFF. DNA of the CDR3: TGCAGCGTTACGGGACATGGCACCGGGGAGCTGTTTTTT.

As regards this clonotype: One end of the junction varies from germline; a read error may be responsible. The chain links TRBV12-3 or TRBV12-4 to TRBJ2-2, with 9 bases fitting TRBD2. The CDR3 totals 17 residues. CDR3 loop: CASSPPLAGPNTGEVFF. As DNA, the CDR3 is TGTGCCAGCAGCCCCCCGCTAGCGGGGCCAAACACCGGGGAGGTGTTTTTT.

In DNA form, the CDR3 reads TGCGCCAGCAGCCAAGATCCATGGGCAGGGAGCTCCTACGAGCAGTACTTC. This sequence encodes CASSQDPWAGSSYEQYF. The gene calls are TRBV4-1 and TRBJ2-7, with D perhaps TRBD1 or TRBD2 (5 bases each). The CDR3 sequence is 17 residues long. Germline V gene sequence: CDR1 MGHRA, CDR2 YSYEKL. The germline V and J ends were trimmed by 0 bases and 0 bases, with 15 bases remaining between them.

This clonotype occurred once. The chain combines TRBV6-2 or TRBV6-3 with TRBJ2-7, with D hard to call. Germline V gives CDR1 MNHEY, CDR2 SVGEGT. The CDR3 has 12 residues. The germline V and J ends were trimmed by 1 base and 6 bases, with 7 bases remaining between them. The CDR3: CASSYFVREQYF. The CDR3 DNA reads TGTGCCAGCAGTTACTTCGTTCGCGAGCAGTACTTC.

This clonotype appeared a few times. The rearrangement joins TRBV7-9 to TRBJ2-3; D perhaps matches TRBD2 (5 bases). Germline CDR1 reads SEHNR; CDR2 reads FQNEAQ (reference sequence). V was cut by 2 bases and J by 0 bases, with 9 bases left in between. This CDR3 has 15 amino acids. CDR3 protein: CASSLQRSSTDTQYF. CDR3 bases: TGTGCCAGCAGCTTACAGCGGAGTAGCACAGATACGCAGTATTTT.

This clonotype turned up a few times. This chain uses TRBV15 with TRBJ2-5; D call uncertain. The germline gives CDR1 LNHNV, CDR2 YYDKDF (reference sequence). The CDR3 runs 14 residues. V shed 3 bases and J shed 2 bases, with 10 bases lying between them. This CDR3 reads CATSRSIRQETQYF. The CDR3 bases are TGTGCCACCAGCAGGTCTATTCGGCAAGAGACCCAGTACTTC.

This clonotype was found a few times. This CDR3 reads CASSHARGEAFF. Written as DNA, the CDR3 is TGCGCCAGCAGCCACGCGCGGGGTGAAGCTTTCTTT. This sequence joins TRBV4-1 and TRBJ1-1, with D uncertain. CDR3 length: 12 amino acids. Germline-derived CDR1 and CDR2 are MGHRA and YSYEKL. V lost 3 bases and J 7 bases, leaving 9 bases between the germline ends.

In its sample, this clonotype was seen a few times. CDR3 region: CASSLAPGAAFYNEQFF. DNA for the CDR3: TGTGCCAGCAGCTTAGCGCCAGGGGCCGCTTTCTACAATGAGCAGTTCTTC. The V gene is TRBV7-2, the J gene TRBJ2-1; TRBD1 might be the D (6 bases). Germline-derived CDR1 and CDR2 are SGHTA and FQGNSA. CDR3 length: 17 residues. V was pared by 0 bases and J by 3 bases, with 15 bases between.

The V gene is TRBV20-1, the J gene TRBJ1-5; D is possibly TRBD1 (5 bases). CDR1 is DFQATT, CDR2 SNEGSKA, per germline (reference sequence). Trimming stripped 3 bases from V and 0 bases from J, with 12 bases between. The CDR3 extends over 15 amino acids. The CDR3 is CSASPTEDSNQPQHF. CDR3 in DNA: TGCAGTGCTAGTCCGACAGAAGATAGCAATCAGCCCCAGCATTTT.